The next 18 T cell receptor beta chains were all read from a single sample in a study of patients and donors after allogeneic stem cell transplantation (dated by TCRdb to 2020 to 2021). Libraries were constructed by RT-PCR. The data were produced on a NextSeq 550. TCRdb redid the processing of the public reads, applying fastp at Q25 and MiXCR, and retained in-frame beta chains. Each record represents a unique CDR3 protein, reported with the most common genes and DNA among its rows. A total of about a million distinct CDR3 sequences appear in this sample, about a sixth of them only once. 5% to 6.5% of the sample is taken by the ten largest. Sample: blood, either unsorted or a sorted T cell fraction (not recorded which). Source of these receptors: a human donor who was either an allogeneic HSCT recipient or a stem cell or donor lymphocyte infusion donor (not recorded which). It is not recorded whose cells these are; they may come from a transplant donor.

The V gene is TRBV5-5, the J gene TRBJ2-7; D not resolved. This CDR3 has 14 residues. Trimming shortened V by 3 bases and J by 0 bases, and 10 bases separated the two germline ends. Germline V gene sequence: CDR1 SGHKS, CDR2 YYEKEE (reference sequence). The CDR3 sequence: CASSWTPISYEQYF. The CDR3 DNA reads as TGTGCCAGCAGCTGGACGCCGATCTCCTACGAGCAGTACTTC.

CDR3 residues: CASTGGYTEAFF. In DNA form, the CDR3 reads TGTGCCAGTACAGGGGGCTACACTGAAGCTTTCTTT. The J gene is TRBJ1-1, the V gene TRBV19; 8 positions agree with TRBD1. Germline assignment: CDR1 LNHDA and CDR2 SQIVND (reference sequence). The CDR3 runs to 12 residues. V was clipped by 7 bases and J by 3 bases; unmatched bases: 1.

There are a few counts of this clonotype. This chain uses TRBV27 with TRBJ2-5; a possible D gene is TRBD1 (6 bases). V was pared by 6 bases and J by 5 bases, with 16 bases between. The CDR3 extends over 14 amino acids. Germline V gives CDR1 MNHEY, CDR2 SMNVEV (reference sequence). CDR3: CASSQNRAVETQYF. CDR3 bases: TGTGCCAGCAGCCAGAACAGGGCTGTGGAGACCCAGTACTTC.

This chain joins TRBV20-1 and TRBJ1-2; D perhaps matches TRBD1 (6 bases). Per germline, CDR1 DFQATT and CDR2 SNEGSKA (reference sequence). This CDR3 spans 16 amino acids. V lost 0 bases, J lost 2 bases, and 16 bases lay in between. The CDR3 DNA reads as TGCAGTGCTAGAGAGGGGGGGCCGAGGTCAAACTATGGCTACACCTTC. Residues: CSAREGGPRSNYGYTF.

This clonotype has more than one count but fewer than ten. The chain joins TRBV11-1 to TRBJ2-4, with 7 bases identical to TRBD1. The CDR3 extends over 18 amino acids. Germline V CDR1 and CDR2: SGHAT, FQDESV (reference sequence). The V gene end was trimmed by 5 bases and the J gene end by 0 bases; junction bases not matched to a gene: 13. CDR3 sequence reads: CASSGRADRKRAKNIQYF. CDR3 nucleotide sequence: TGTGCCAGCAGCGGCAGAGCGGACAGGAAGAGAGCCAAAAACATTCAGTACTTC.

The table lists this clonotype with a few counts. V usage is TRBV4-3 and J usage is TRBJ2-2; D remains ambiguous. This CDR3 has 15 residues. Germline V lookup: CDR1 LGHNA, CDR2 YSLEER. V shed 0 bases and J shed 1 base, with 6 bases lying between them. DNA for the CDR3: TGCGCCAGCAGCCAAGAAGCTGTGAACACCGGGGAGCTGTTTTTT. This encodes CASSQEAVNTGELFF.

This clonotype has ten or more counts. The chain carries TRBV5-1 and TRBJ2-2; the match to TRBD2 covers 11 bases. CDR3 length: 16 amino acids. Germline V lookup: CDR1 SGHRS, CDR2 YFSETQ. V shed 4 bases and J 1 base; nucleotides not matched to a gene: 3. The DNA of the CDR3 is TGCGCCAGCAGCGTCCTAGCGGGAGGGAACACCGGGGAGCTGTTTTTT. It encodes CASSVLAGGNTGELFF.

This chain links TRBV5-4 with TRBJ1-1; no reliable D call. Germline V gene lookup returns CDR1 SGHNT and CDR2 YYREEE (reference sequence). The CDR3 contains 14 residues. The germline V and J ends were trimmed by 0 bases and 4 bases, with 10 bases remaining between them. This CDR3 is CASSLDAGSTEAFF. The CDR3 region has the DNA TGTGCCAGCAGCTTGGACGCGGGGAGCACTGAAGCTTTCTTT.

The chain is built from TRBV10-3 and TRBJ2-2; D gene uncertain. The CDR3 is made up of 15 amino acids. V gave up 10 bases and J gave up 1 base, with 16 bases separating them. Germline CDR1 and CDR2: ENHRY and SYGVKD. The CDR3 reads CATAIRNQNTGELFF. The CDR3, as DNA: TGTGCCACCGCCATACGAAATCAGAACACCGGGGAGCTGTTTTTT.

V is TRBV20-1 and J is TRBJ1-5, with D perhaps TRBD1 (6 bases). The CDR3 extends over 16 amino acids. V was trimmed by 0 bases and J by 2 bases, leaving 14 bases between them. In germline, CDR1 is DFQATT, CDR2 SNEGSKA (reference sequence). Here the CDR3 DNA reads TGCAGTGCTAGAGAGGATGGGGCAGGGGGCAATCAGCCCCAGCATTTT. It codes for CSAREDGAGGNQPQHF.

This chain connects TRBV12-3 or TRBV12-4 to TRBJ1-1; D is uncertain. The CDR3 extends over 14 amino acids. Trimming pared 5 bases from V and 0 bases from J, leaving 10 bases between. The chain's CDR3 is CASSRRILNTEAFF. As DNA, the CDR3 is TGTGCCAGCAGTCGACGGATACTGAACACTGAAGCTTTCTTT.

The sample holds a few counts of this clonotype. J is TRBJ1-3 and V is TRBV7-6; tentative D call: TRBD1 (5 bases). The CDR3 has 14 residues. Germline CDR1 reads SGHVS; CDR2 reads FNYEAQ. The ends were cut back, 5 bases at V and 4 bases at J, with 12 bases in the middle. The CDR3 reads CASSSGPGGNTIYF. The CDR3, as DNA: TGTGCCAGCAGCAGCGGTCCAGGGGGAAACACCATATATTTT.

The chain joins TRBV27 to TRBJ2-2, with D uncertain. The V gene lost 0 bases and the J gene lost 6 bases, with 8 bases spanning the gap. This CDR3 region has 14 residues. Germline CDR1 is MNHEY and CDR2 is SMNVEV (reference sequence). The CDR3 DNA sequence: TGTGCCAGCAGTTTATCATGGGGTGCCGGGGAGCTGTTTTTT. It is translated as CASSLSWGAGELFF.

The chain carries TRBV7-2 and TRBJ2-7, with unresolved D. Per germline, CDR1 SGHTA and CDR2 FQGNSA. The CDR3 runs 14 residues. V was clipped by 5 bases and J by 3 bases, with 14 bases between them. The CDR3 protein is CASSPDPQNYEQYF. The DNA for the CDR3 is TGTGCCAGCAGCCCAGACCCACAAAACTACGAGCAGTACTTC.

This clonotype was counted ten times or more. The chain's CDR3 is CSVAGWGVNTEAFF. Written as DNA, the CDR3 is TGCAGCGTCGCCGGGTGGGGAGTGAACACTGAAGCTTTCTTT. The rearrangement uses TRBV29-1 and TRBJ1-1; D is uncertain. V was shortened by 6 bases and J by 0 bases, with 14 bases between the two germline ends. The CDR3 contains 14 residues. Germline values: CDR1 SQVTM, CDR2 ANQGSEA.

V usage is TRBV7-2 and J usage is TRBJ1-3; TRBD1 matches 8 bases. The CDR3 loop spans 15 amino acids. From germline, CDR1 is SGHTA and CDR2 FQGNSA. After removal of 4 bases from V and 0 bases from J, the junction contained 2 bases not matched to a gene. The CDR3 DNA follows: TGTGCCAGCAGCTATCAGGGGGCCTCTGGAAACACCATATATTTT. Its translation: CASSYQGASGNTIYF.

The chain has TRBV29-1 and TRBJ1-2; 7 nucleotides line up with TRBD1. Germline V lookup: CDR1 SQVTM, CDR2 ANQGSEA. Trimming removed 5 bases from V and 2 bases from J; junction bases left unmatched: 5. The CDR3 contains 13 residues. CDR3 protein: CSVSTGRNYGYTF. The CDR3 DNA reads TGCAGCGTTTCGACAGGGAGAAACTATGGCTACACCTTC.

V usage is TRBV24-1 and J usage is TRBJ2-3; D is perhaps TRBD2 (6 bases). Per the germline V gene, CDR1 is KGHDR and CDR2 is SFDVKD. The CDR3 is made up of 17 amino acids. The V gene lost 1 base and the J gene lost 0 bases, with 13 bases spanning the gap. CDR3: CATSDLGAGTSTDTQYF. The DNA of the CDR3 is TGTGCCACCAGTGATTTAGGGGCGGGGACTAGCACAGATACGCAGTATTTT.